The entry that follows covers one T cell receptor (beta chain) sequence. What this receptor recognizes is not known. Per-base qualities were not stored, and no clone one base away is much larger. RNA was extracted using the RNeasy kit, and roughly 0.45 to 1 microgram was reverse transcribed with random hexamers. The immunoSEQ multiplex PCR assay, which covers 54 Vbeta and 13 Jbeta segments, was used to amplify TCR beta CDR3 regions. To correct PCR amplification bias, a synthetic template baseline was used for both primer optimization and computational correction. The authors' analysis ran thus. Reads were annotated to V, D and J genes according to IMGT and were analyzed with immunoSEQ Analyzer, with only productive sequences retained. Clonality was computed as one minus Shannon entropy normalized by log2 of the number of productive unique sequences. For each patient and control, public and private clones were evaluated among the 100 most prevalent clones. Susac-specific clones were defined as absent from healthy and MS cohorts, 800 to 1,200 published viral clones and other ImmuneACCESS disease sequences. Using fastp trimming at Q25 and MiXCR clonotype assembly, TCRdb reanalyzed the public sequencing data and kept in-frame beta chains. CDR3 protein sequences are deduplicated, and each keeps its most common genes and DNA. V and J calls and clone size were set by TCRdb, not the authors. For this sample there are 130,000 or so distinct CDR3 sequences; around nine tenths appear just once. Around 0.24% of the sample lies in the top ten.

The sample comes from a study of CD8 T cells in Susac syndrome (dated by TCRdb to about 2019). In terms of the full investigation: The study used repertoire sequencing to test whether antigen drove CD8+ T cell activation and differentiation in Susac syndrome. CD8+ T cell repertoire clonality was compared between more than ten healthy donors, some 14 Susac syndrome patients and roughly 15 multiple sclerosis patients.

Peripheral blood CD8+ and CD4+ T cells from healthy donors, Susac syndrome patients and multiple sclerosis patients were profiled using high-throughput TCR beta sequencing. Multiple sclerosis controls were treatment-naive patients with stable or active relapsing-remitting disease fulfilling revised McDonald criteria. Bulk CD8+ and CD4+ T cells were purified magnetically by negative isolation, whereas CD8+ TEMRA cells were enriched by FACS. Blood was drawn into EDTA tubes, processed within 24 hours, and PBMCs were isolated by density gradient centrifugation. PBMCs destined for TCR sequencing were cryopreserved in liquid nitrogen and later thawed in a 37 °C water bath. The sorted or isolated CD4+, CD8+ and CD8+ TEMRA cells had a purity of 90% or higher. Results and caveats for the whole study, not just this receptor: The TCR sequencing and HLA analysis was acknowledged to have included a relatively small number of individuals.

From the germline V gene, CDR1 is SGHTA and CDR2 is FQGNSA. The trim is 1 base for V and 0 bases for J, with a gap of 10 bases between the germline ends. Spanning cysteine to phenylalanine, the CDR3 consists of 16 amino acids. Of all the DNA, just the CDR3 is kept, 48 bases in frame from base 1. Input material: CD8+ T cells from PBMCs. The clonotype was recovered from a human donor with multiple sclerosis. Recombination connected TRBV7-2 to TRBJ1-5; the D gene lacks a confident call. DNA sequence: TGTGCCAGCAGCTTAGTTCGGAAAGATAGCAATCAGCCCCAGCATTTT. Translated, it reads CASSLVRKDSNQPQHF.